Listed here is a single T cell receptor (beta chain). No antigen is known for it. This sample stems from a study of graft-versus-host responses after intestinal transplantation. Study background: Grafts were multivisceral, liver-intestinal, or isolated intestinal. Every transplant recipient was induced with anti-thymocyte globulin, then maintained on tacrolimus and steroids for around 3 years.

CDR1 and CDR2 from the germline V gene are LNHDA and SQIVND (reference sequence). V dropped 5 bases and J dropped 1 base, with 9 bases sitting between them. This CDR3 contains 13 residues. The table came from immunoSEQ multiplex PCR; TCRdb's copy has only in-frame clones and leaves some out. The sample comprises about 39,000 clones, roughly 96% of which are singletons, and less than 0.25% rests with the top ten. General observations from the study: Investigators detected GvH clones in recipient marrow, with some emerging earlier in ileum or blood.

The chain employs TRBV19 and TRBJ2-7; D is undetermined. This sample comprised unstimulated CD8+ T cells sorted from spleen or lymph node cells, obtained before transplant. The source is a human donor who was the organ donor for an intestinal transplant. The CDR3 sequence: CASSATLSYEQYF. The CDR3 nucleotides are TGTGCCAGTAGTGCGACTCTTTCCTACGAGCAGTACTTC.